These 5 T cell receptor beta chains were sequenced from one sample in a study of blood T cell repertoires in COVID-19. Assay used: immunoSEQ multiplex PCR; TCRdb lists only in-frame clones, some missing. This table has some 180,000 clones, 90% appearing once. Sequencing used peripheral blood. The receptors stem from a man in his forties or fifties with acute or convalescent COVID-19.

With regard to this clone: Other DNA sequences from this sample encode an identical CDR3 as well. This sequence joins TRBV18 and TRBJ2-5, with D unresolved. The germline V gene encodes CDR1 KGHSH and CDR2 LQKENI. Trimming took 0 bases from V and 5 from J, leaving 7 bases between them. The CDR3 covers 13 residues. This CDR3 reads CASSPPSRETQYF. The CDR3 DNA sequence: TGTGCCAGCTCACCACCGAGTCGGGAGACCCAGTACTTC.

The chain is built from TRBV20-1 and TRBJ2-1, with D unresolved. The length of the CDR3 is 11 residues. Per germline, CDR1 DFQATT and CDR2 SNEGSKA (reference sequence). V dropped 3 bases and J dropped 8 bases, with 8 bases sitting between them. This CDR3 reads CSARGRDEQFF. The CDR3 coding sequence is TGCAGTGCTAGGGGTCGGGATGAGCAGTTCTTC.

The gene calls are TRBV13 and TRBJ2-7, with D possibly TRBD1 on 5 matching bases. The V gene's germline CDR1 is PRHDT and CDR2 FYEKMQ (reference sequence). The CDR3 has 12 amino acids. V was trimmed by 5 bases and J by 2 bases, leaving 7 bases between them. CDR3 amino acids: CASSPGTYEQYF. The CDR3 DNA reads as TGTGCCAGCAGCCCAGGGACCTACGAGCAGTACTTC. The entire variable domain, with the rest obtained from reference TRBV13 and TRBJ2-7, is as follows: AAGVIQSPRHLIKEKRETATLKCYPIPRHDTVYWYQQGPGQDPQFLISFYEKMQSDKGSIPDRFSAQQFSDYHSELNMSSLELGDSALYFCASSPGTYEQYFGPGTRLTVT.

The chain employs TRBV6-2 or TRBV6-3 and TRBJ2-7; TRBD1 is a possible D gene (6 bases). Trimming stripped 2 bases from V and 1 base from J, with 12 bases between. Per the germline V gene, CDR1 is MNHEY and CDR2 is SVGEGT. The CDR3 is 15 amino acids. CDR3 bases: TGTGCCAGCAGTTACGGGCAGGGGAGATCCTACGAGCAGTACGTC. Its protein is CASSYGQGRSYEQYV.

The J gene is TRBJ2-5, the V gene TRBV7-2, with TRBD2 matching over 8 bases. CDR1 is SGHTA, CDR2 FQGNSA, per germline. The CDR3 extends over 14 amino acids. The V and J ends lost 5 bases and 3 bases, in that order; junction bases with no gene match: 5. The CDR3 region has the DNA TGTGCCAGCAGCCATTGGCGGGGGGAAGAGACCCAGTACTTC. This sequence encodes CASSHWRGEETQYF.